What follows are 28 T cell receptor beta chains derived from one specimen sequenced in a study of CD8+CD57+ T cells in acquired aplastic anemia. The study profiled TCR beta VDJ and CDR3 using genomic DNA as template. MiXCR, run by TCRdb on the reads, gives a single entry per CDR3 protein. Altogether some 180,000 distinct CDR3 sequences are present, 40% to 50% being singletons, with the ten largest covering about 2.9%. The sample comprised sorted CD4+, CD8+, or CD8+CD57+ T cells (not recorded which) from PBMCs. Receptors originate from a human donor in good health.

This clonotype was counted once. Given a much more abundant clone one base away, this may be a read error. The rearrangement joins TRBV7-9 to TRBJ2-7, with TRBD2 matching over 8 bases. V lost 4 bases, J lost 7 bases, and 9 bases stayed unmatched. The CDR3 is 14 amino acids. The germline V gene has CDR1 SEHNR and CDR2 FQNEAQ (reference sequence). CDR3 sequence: CASSYRGGPGEQYF. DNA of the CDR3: TGTGCCAGCAGCTATCGGGGGGGGCCAGGGGAGCAGTACTTC.

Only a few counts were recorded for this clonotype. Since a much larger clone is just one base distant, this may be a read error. The DNA of the CDR3 is TGTGCCAGCAGCATAGACTGGGGATCTGGGGCCAACGTCCTGACTTTC. Translating it yields CASSIDWGSGANVLTF. The V gene is TRBV11-1, the J gene TRBJ2-6; D is uncertain. V dropped 5 bases and J dropped 1 base, with 12 bases sitting between them. The CDR3 length is 16 residues. Looked up from germline, CDR1 is SGHAT and CDR2 is FQDESV (reference sequence).

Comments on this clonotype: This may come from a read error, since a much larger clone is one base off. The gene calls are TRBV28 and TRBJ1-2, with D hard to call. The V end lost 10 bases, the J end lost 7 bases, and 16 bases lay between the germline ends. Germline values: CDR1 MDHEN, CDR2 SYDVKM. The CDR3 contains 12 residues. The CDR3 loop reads CATSRGSCGYTF. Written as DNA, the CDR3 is TGTGCCACCTCACGCGGGAGCTGTGGCTACACCTTC.

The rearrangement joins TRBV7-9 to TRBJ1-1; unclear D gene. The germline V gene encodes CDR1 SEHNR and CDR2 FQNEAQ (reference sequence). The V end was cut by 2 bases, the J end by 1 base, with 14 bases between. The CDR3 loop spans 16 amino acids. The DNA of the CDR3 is TGTGCCAGCAGCTTACCCCCCCTGAGGAAGAACACTGAAGCTTTCTTT. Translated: CASSLPPLRKNTEAFF.

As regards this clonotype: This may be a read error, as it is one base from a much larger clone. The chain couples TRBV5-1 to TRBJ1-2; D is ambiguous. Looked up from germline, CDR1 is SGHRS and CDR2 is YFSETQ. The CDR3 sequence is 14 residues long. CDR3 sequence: CTSSFGEFFEGYTF. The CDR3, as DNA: TGCACCAGCAGCTTTGGGGAGTTCTTTGAAGGCTACACCTTC.

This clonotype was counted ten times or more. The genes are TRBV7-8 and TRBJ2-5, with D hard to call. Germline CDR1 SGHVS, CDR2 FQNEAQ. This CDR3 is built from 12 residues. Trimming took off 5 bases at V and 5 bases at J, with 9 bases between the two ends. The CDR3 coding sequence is TGTGCCAGCAGCAGTATGTGGGAGACCCAGTACTTC. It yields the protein CASSSMWETQYF.

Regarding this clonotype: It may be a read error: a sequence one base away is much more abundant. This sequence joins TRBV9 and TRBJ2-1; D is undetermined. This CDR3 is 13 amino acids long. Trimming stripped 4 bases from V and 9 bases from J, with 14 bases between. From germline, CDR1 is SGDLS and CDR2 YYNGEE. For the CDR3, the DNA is TGTGCCAGCAGCTCCCCCCTTGGGGTTGAGCAGTTCTTC. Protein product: CASSSPLGVEQFF.

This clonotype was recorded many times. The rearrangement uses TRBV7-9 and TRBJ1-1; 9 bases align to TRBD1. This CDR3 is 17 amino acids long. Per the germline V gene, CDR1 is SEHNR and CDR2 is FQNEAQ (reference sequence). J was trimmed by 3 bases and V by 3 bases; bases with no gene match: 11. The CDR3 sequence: CASSLSKNRGHDTEAFF. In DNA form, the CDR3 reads TGTGCCAGCAGCTTGTCGAAAAACAGGGGGCATGACACTGAAGCTTTCTTT. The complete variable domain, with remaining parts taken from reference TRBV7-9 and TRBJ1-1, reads DTGVSQNPRHKITKRGQNVTFRCDPISEHNRLYWYRQTLGQGPEFLTYFQNEAQLEKSRLLSDRFSAERPKGSFSTLEIQRTEQGDSAMYLCASSLSKNRGHDTEAFFGQGTRLTVV.

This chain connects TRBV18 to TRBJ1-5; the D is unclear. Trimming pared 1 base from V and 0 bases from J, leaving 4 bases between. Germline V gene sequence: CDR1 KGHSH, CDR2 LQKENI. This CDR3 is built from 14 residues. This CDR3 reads CASSPRASNQPQHF. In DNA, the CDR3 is TGTGCCAGCTCACCACGGGCTAGCAATCAGCCCCAGCATTTT. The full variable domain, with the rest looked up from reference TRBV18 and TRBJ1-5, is NAGVMQNPRHLVRRRGQEARLRCSPMKGHSHVYWYRQLPEEGLKFMVYLQKENIIDESGMPKERFSAEFPKEGPSILRIQQVVRGDSAAYFCASSPRASNQPQHFGDGTRLSIL.

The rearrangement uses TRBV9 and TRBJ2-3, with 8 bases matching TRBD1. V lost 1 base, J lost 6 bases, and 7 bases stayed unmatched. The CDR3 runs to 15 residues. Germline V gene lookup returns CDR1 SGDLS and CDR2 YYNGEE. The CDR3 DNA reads TGTGCCAGCAGCGTACAGGGGGCGCCATCCGATACGCAGTATTTT. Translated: CASSVQGAPSDTQYF. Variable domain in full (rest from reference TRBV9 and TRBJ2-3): DSGVTQTPKHLITATGQRVTLRCSPRSGDLSVYWYQQSLDQGLQFLIQYYNGEERAKGNILERFSAQQFPDLHSELNLSSLELGDSALYFCASSVQGAPSDTQYFGPGTRLTVL.

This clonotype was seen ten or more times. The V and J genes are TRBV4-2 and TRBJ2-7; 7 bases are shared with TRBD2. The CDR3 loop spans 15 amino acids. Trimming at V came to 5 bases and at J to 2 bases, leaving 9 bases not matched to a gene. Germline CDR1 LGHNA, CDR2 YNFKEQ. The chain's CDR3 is CASSYSGSGPYEQYF. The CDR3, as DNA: TGTGCCAGCAGCTACTCAGGTAGCGGGCCCTACGAGCAGTACTTC.

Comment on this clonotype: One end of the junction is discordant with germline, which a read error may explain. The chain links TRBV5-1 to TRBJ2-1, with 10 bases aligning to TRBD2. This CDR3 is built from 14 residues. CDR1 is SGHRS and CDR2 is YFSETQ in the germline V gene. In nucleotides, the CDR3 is TGCGCCAGCAGTGCTAGCGGGAGCTACAATGGGCAGTTCTTC. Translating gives CASSASGSYNGQFF. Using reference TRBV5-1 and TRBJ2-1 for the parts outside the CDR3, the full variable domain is KAGVTQTPRYLIKTRGQQVTLSCSPISGHRSVSWYQQTPGQGLQFLFEYFSETQRNKGNFPGRFSGRQFSNSRSEMNVSTLELGDSALYLCASSASGSYNGQFFGPGTRLTVL.

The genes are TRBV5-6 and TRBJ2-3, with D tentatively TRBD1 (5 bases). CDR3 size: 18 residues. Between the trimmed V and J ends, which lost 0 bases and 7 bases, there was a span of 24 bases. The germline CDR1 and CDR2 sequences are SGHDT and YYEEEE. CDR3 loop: CASSLAVTAGMWENTQYF. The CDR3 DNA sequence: TGTGCCAGCAGCTTGGCCGTGACGGCAGGGATGTGGGAAAATACGCAGTATTTT. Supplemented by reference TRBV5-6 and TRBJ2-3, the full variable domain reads DAGVTQSPTHLIKTRGQQVTLRCSPKSGHDTVSWYQQALGQGPQFIFQYYEEEERQRGNFPDRFSGHQFPNYSSELNVNALLLGDSALYLCASSLAVTAGMWENTQYFGPGTRLTVL.

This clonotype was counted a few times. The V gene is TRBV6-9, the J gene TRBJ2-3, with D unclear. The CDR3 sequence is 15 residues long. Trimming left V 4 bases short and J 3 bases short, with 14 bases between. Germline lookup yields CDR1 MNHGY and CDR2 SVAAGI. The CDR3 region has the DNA TGTGCCAGCAGTTTCCTCTGGGAAAGAACAGATACGCAGTATTTT. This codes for CASSFLWERTDTQYF.

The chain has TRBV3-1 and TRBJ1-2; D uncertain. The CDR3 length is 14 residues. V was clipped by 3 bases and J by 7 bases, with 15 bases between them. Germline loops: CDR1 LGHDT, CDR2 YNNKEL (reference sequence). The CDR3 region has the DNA TGTGCCAGCAGCCAGGTGGGCCCAAAGCGTGGCTACACCTTC. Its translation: CASSQVGPKRGYTF.

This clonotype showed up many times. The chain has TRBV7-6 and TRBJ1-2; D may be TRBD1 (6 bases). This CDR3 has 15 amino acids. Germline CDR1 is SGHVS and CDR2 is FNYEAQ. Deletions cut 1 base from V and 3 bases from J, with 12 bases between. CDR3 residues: CASSLETGPHYGYTF. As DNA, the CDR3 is TGTGCCAGCAGCTTAGAAACAGGGCCCCACTATGGCTACACCTTC.

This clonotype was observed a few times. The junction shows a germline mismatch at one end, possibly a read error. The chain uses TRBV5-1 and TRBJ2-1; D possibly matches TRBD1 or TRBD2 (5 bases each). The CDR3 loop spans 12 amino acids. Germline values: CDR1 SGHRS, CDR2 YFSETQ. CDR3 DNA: TGTGCCAGCAGCTTAGTGGGGGATGAGCAGTTCTTC. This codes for CASSLVGDEQFF.

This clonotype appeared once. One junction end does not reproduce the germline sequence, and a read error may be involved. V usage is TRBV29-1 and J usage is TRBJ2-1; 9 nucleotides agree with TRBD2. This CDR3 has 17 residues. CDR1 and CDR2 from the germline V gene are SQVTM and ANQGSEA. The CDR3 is CSVESASGRSTYNEQLF. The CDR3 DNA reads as TGCAGCGTTGAATCGGCCAGCGGGAGGTCTACTTACAATGAGCAGCTCTTC.

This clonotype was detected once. For the CDR3, the DNA is TGCAGTGCTTACCTCGGGGGAGGTGAGCAGTTCTTC. Protein: CSAYLGGGEQFF. This chain connects TRBV20-1 to TRBJ2-1; D perhaps matches TRBD2 (6 bases). Between the trimmed V and J ends, which lost 5 bases and 9 bases, there was a span of 14 bases. Germline CDR1 reads DFQATT; CDR2 reads SNEGSKA (reference sequence). The CDR3 consists of 12 residues.

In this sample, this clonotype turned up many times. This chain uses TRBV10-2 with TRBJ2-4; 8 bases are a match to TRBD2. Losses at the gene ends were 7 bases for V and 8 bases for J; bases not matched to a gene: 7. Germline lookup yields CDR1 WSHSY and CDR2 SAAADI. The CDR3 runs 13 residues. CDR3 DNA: TGCGCCAGCAAAGCGGGAGCATCCGACATTCAGTACTTC. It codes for CASKAGASDIQYF.

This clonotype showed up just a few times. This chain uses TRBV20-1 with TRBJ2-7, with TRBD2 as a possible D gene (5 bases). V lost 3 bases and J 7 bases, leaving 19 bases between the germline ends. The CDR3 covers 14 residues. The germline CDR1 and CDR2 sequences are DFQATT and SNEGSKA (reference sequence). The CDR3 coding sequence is TGCAGTGCTAGGCCCCCTGGGCTAGCTGGGGAGCAGTACTTC. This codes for CSARPPGLAGEQYF.

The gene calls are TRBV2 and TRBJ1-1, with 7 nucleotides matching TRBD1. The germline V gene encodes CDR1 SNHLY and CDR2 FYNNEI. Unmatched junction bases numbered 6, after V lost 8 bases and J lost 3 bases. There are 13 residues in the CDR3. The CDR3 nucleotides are TGTGCCAGCCGGACAGGTGAGGACACTGAAGCTTTCTTT. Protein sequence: CASRTGEDTEAFF.

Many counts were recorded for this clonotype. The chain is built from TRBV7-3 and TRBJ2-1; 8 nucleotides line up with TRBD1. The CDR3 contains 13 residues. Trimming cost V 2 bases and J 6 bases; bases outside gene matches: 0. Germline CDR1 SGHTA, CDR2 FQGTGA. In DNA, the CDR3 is TGTGCCAGCAGCTTAGGGACAGGCAATGAGCAGTTCTTC. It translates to CASSLGTGNEQFF.

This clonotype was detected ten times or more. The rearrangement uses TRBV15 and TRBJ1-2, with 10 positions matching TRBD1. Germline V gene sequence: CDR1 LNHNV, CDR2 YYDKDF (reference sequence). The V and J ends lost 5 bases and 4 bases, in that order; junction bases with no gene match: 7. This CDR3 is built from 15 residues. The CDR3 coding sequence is TGTGCCACCAGCTCCCGGGACAGGGGATCCTATGGCTACACCTTC. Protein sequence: CATSSRDRGSYGYTF. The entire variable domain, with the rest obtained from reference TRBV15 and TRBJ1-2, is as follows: DAMVIQNPRYQVTQFGKPVTLSCSQTLNHNVMYWYQQKSSQAPKLLFHYYDKDFNNEADTPDNFQSRRPNTSFCFLDIRSPGLGDTAMYLCATSSRDRGSYGYTFGSGTRLTVV.

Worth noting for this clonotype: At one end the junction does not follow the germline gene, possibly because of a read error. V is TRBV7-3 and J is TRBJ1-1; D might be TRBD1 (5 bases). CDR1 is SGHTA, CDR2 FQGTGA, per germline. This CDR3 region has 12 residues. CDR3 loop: CASSHDSREASF. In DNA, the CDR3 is TGTGCCAGCAGCCATGACAGTCGCGAAGCTTCCTTT.

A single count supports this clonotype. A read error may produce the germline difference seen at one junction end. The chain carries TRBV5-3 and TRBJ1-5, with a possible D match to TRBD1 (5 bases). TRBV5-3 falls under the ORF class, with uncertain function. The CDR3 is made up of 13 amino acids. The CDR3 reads CASSFRGDQPQHF. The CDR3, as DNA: TGTGCCAGCAGCTTTCGAGGGGATCAGCCCCAGCATTTT.

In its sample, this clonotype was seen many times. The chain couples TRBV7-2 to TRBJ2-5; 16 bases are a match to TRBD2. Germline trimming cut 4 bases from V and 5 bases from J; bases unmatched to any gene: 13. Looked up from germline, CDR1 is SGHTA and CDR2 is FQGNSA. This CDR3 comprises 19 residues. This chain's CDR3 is CASSSGTSGRAGWMETQYF. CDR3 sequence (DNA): TGTGCCAGCAGCTCGGGGACTAGCGGGAGGGCCGGGTGGATGGAGACCCAGTACTTC.

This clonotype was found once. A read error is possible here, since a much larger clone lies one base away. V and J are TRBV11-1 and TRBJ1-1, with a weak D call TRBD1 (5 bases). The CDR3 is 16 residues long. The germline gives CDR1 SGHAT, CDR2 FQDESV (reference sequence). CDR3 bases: TGTGCCAGCAGCCCCTTTTCCGGGGGATTGAACACTGAAGCTCTCTTT. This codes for CASSPFSGGLNTEALF.